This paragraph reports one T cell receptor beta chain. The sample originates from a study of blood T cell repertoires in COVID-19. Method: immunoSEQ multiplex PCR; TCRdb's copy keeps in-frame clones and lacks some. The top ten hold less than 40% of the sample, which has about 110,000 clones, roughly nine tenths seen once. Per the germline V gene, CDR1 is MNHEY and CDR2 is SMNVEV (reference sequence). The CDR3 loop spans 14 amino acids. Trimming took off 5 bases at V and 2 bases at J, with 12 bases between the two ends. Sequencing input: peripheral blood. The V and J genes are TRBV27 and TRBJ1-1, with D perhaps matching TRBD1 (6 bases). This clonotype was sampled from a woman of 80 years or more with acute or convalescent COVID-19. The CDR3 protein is CASSTGTYNTEAFF. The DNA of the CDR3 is TGTGCCAGCAGTACAGGGACGTATAACACTGAAGCTTTCTTT.